These T cell receptor beta chains were read from a single sample in a study of response to subunit inactivated influenza vaccine. TCRdb re-called the RT-PCR reads through MiXCR, storing one row per CDR3 protein. The table lists about 700,000 distinct CDR3 sequences, 14% of them singletons. Sample: PBMCs from blood, taken around two weeks before vaccination. These receptors were collected from a man between 50 and 59 years old who received an inactivated influenza vaccine. CDR3s leave out the opening cysteine and the closing phenylalanine or tryptophan. The D gene is left open where the match is weak. Size tells how often a clone was seen (once, few, many) or the class of an expanded clone, and some rows leave it out.

TRBV14 | NA | NA | ASSQDGVRSTEAF
TRBV7-8 | few | NA | ASSSAGVEKLF
TRBV5-1 | NA | TRBD1 | ASSLLPRTGNEKLF
TRBV4-2 | NA | NA | ASSQVGGYYYEQY
TRBV12-3/TRBV12-4 | many | NA | ASSLRTGYNEQF
TRBV30 | few | TRBD2 | AWDYGLAGSTDTQY
TRBV20-1 | NA | NA | SAGDLDPQY
TRBV12-3/TRBV12-4 | few | NA | ASSLSRGEAF
TRBV11-2 | NA | NA | ASSLTRTRGAYEQY
TRBV5-1 | few | NA | ASRGEDSSYEQY
TRBV3-1 | NA | NA | ASSPTVSGNTIY
TRBV7-2 | few | NA | ASSVINYGYT
TRBV5-1 | few | TRBD2 | ASSLATGTSGGQYNEQF
TRBV28 | NA | NA | ASSRRDAQVQY
TRBV6-2/TRBV6-3 | NA | TRBD2 | ASSYPKGTSRADTQY
TRBV5-6 | few | NA | ASSFVPQSYDNEQF
TRBV7-9 | many | NA | ASSSRRDTGELF
TRBV5-1 | few | TRBD2 | ASSPQSGGANTGELF
TRBV15 | NA | TRBD1 | ATTNDRDRQY
TRBV20-1 | few | NA | SAKWAGMNTEAF
TRBV12-3/TRBV12-4 | few | TRBD2 | ASSSGGDTDEQY
TRBV20-1 | few | TRBD1 | SASRGDRNSPLH
TRBV6-1 | few | NA | ASSLGGGPLIVTGELF
TRBV9 | NA | NA | ASSVPMAGELF
TRBV10-3 | NA | NA | AIKTQGTGELF
TRBV20-1 | few | NA | SAAHRSSYNEQF
TRBV5-1 | many | NA | ASSLFTSSETQY
TRBV12-3/TRBV12-4 | few | NA | ASSSWRRETQY
TRBV28 | NA | TRBD1 | ASSLLVGTGNQPQH
TRBV6-2/TRBV6-3 | NA | NA | ASTEWGRLAYEQY
TRBV14 | few | NA | ASSQELRVRGTGELF